The 11 T cell receptor beta chains below all came from one sample that was sequenced in a study of graft-versus-host responses after intestinal transplantation. No antigen has been assigned to these receptors. The protocol was immunoSEQ multiplex PCR, while the TCRdb copy is restricted to in-frame clones and leaves out a portion. Of more than 85,000 clones listed, around 80% are singletons. The input for sequencing was unstimulated CD4+ T cells sorted from spleen or lymph node cells, taken before intestinal transplant. Receptors originate from a human donor who received an intestinal transplant.

The chain combines TRBV5-1 with TRBJ2-3; a possible D gene is TRBD2 (5 bases). The CDR3 length is 14 residues. The V end was cut by 5 bases, the J end by 4 bases, with 14 bases between. From germline, CDR1 is SGHRS and CDR2 YFSETQ. The CDR3 DNA is TGCGCCAGCAGGTCGGGCCCCGGGGCAGATACGCAGTATTTT. The encoded protein is CASRSGPGADTQYF.

The chain joins TRBV4-1 to TRBJ2-2, with D uncertain. Trimming removed 1 base from V and 6 bases from J, with 9 bases in between. CDR3 length equals 14 residues. Germline-derived CDR1 and CDR2 are MGHRA and YSYEKL. CDR3 region: CASSQAPSAGELFF. DNA for the CDR3: TGCGCCAGCAGCCAAGCCCCCAGTGCCGGGGAGCTGTTTTTT.

The CDR3 is CASTAGASYEQYF. CDR3 sequence (DNA): TGTGCCAGCACCGCAGGGGCGTCCTACGAGCAGTACTTC. The J gene is TRBJ2-7, the V gene TRBV7-9; D possibly corresponds to TRBD1 (6 bases). The V end lost 7 bases, the J end lost 1 base, and 11 bases lay between the germline ends. The CDR3 contains 13 residues. Germline CDR1 is SEHNR and CDR2 is FQNEAQ (reference sequence). Looking up the rest from reference TRBV7-9 and TRBJ2-7 gives the full variable domain: DTGVSQNPRHKITKRGQNVTFRCDPISEHNRLYWYRQTLGQGPEFLTYFQNEAQLEKSRLLSDRFSAERPKGSFSTLEIQRTEQGDSAMYLCASTAGASYEQYFGPGTRLTVT.

This clone was seen more than once but under ten times. The V gene is TRBV28, the J gene TRBJ2-7; 8 bases map to TRBD2. CDR1 MDHEN and CDR2 SYDVKM come from the germline V gene. The CDR3 is 16 amino acids. Trimming removed 6 bases from V and 1 base from J; junction bases left unmatched: 11. CDR3 coding DNA: TGTGCCAGCAGCTCACTCGGGGGGGTTGTTTCCTACGAGCAGTACTTC. This sequence encodes CASSSLGGVVSYEQYF.

The DNA for the CDR3 is TGTGCCAGCAGTGGTTTAGGACAGCTCAATCAGCCCCAGCATTTT. It codes for CASSGLGQLNQPQHF. The chain combines TRBV28 with TRBJ1-5; the D gene is possibly TRBD1 (6 bases). There are 15 residues in the CDR3. The V gene's germline CDR1 is MDHEN and CDR2 SYDVKM. Trimming pared 5 bases from V and 3 bases from J, leaving 14 bases between.

The rearrangement links TRBV9 to TRBJ2-3, with D possibly being TRBD2 (6 bases). The CDR3 is made up of 14 amino acids. Germline lookup yields CDR1 SGDLS and CDR2 YYNGEE. V lost 2 bases to trimming and J lost 10 bases, with 17 bases between them. As DNA, the CDR3 is TGTGCCAGCAGCGTTGCGGGGTTAATCTCCCCGCAGTATTTT. Translating gives CASSVAGLISPQYF.

The chain carries TRBV4-1 and TRBJ2-2; 14 bases match TRBD2. Germline V CDR1 and CDR2: MGHRA, YSYEKL. Trimming cost V 6 bases and J 4 bases; bases outside gene matches: 10. The CDR3 is made up of 18 amino acids. The CDR3 here is CASSLGTSGGPSTGELFF. CDR3 DNA sequence: TGCGCCAGCAGTCTCGGGACTAGCGGGGGCCCGAGCACCGGGGAGCTGTTTTTT.

The chain joins TRBV19 to TRBJ2-4, with a weak D call TRBD2 (5 bases). Looked up from germline, CDR1 is LNHDA and CDR2 is SQIVND (reference sequence). V shed 7 bases and J shed 5 bases, with 18 bases lying between them. This CDR3 contains 15 residues. The chain's CDR3 is CASKSAELGENIQYF. The CDR3 nucleotides are TGTGCCAGTAAATCGGCGGAGCTCGGGGAAAACATTCAGTACTTC.

This chain connects TRBV25-1 to TRBJ2-1; D gene uncertain. Trimming left V 4 bases short and J 10 bases short, with 14 bases between. The CDR3 covers 13 residues. Germline V lookup: CDR1 MGHDK, CDR2 SYGVNS. The CDR3 loop reads CASSGPGAREQFF. CDR3 nucleotide sequence: TGTGCCAGCAGTGGTCCCGGAGCACGCGAGCAGTTCTTC.

This clone was seen only a few times. The V call is TRBV7-6, the J call TRBJ1-3, with TRBD1 as a possible D gene (6 bases). Germline V lookup: CDR1 SGHVS, CDR2 FNYEAQ. This CDR3 has 14 residues. V was shortened by 5 bases and J by 4 bases, with 12 bases between the two germline ends. The CDR3: CASSPDRKGNTIYF. CDR3 DNA: TGTGCCAGCAGCCCAGACAGGAAAGGAAACACCATATATTTT.

This clone was observed a few times. The genes are TRBV6-1 and TRBJ1-3; no firm D call. Trimming removed 2 bases from V and 1 base from J, with 6 bases in between. This CDR3 contains 14 residues. Germline assignment: CDR1 MNHNS and CDR2 SASEGT. The CDR3 nucleotides are TGTGCCAGCAGTGAACCGGGATCTGGAAACACCATATATTTT. Amino acids: CASSEPGSGNTIYF.